One sample yielded the 32 T cell receptor beta chains listed below, sequenced in a study of T cell responses to AZD1222 COVID-19 vaccine (dated by TCRdb to the early 2020s). The protocol used for the library was the immunoSEQ multiplex PCR assay. TCRdb carries this immuneACCESS record with in-frame sequences only. Its versions omit some clonotypes, under half of them owing to an unresolved V gene in the studies checked, with the rest unexplained. This sample is represented by under 60,000 clones; around four fifths of them were singletons. 10% of the sample is in the top ten clones. What this sample's time point label stands for: baseline before first vaccination. Material: peripheral blood, obtained on day 0 of AZD1222 vaccination. The receptors shown here come from an adult in good health.

This chain uses TRBV4-3 with TRBJ2-1, with TRBD1 matching over 9 bases. The V and J ends lost 0 bases and 10 bases, in that order; junction bases with no gene match: 7. This CDR3 has 15 residues. Germline V gene data show CDR1 as LGHNA and CDR2 as YSLEER. The CDR3 protein is CASSQDTGTGLEQFF. The CDR3 coding sequence is TGCGCCAGCAGCCAAGATACCGGGACAGGGTTGGAGCAGTTCTTC.

The CDR3 sequence: CASSPSGGGTGELFF. The CDR3 nucleotides read TGTGCCAGCAGCCCCTCGGGGGGGGGTACCGGGGAGCTGTTTTTT. The chain links TRBV11-2 to TRBJ2-2; 8 positions match TRBD2. The V gene's germline CDR1 is SGHAT and CDR2 FQNNGV. V trimming: 5 bases; J trimming: 5 bases; junction bases outside the gene matches: 7. There are 15 residues in the CDR3.

The chain couples TRBV7-3 to TRBJ2-1; 10 bases are a match to TRBD1. The V and J ends lost 5 bases and 4 bases, in that order; junction bases with no gene match: 8. The length of the CDR3 is 16 residues. Germline lookup yields CDR1 SGHTA and CDR2 FQGTGA. The chain's CDR3 is CASSPGQGLVYNEQFF. In DNA, the CDR3 is TGTGCCAGCAGCCCGGGACAGGGGTTGGTGTACAATGAGCAGTTCTTC. Supplemented by reference TRBV7-3 and TRBJ2-1, the full variable domain reads GAGVSQTPSNKVTEKGKYVELRCDPISGHTALYWYRQSLGQGPEFLIYFQGTGAADDSGLPNDRFFAVRPEGSVSTLKIQRTERGDSAVYLCASSPGQGLVYNEQFFGPGTRLTVL.

The chain carries TRBV5-1 and TRBJ1-6, with 9 positions matching TRBD1. Trimming removed 4 bases from V and 8 bases from J; junction bases left unmatched: 7. This CDR3 has 15 amino acids. Germline CDR1 reads SGHRS; CDR2 reads YFSETQ. CDR3 nucleotides: TGCGCCAGCAGCATGAACAGGGGGCCGGATTCACCCCTCCACTTT. Protein product: CASSMNRGPDSPLHF.

Comment on this clone: The junction differs from germline at one of its ends, possibly a read error. The V and J genes are TRBV28 and TRBJ1-2; D is unresolved. The CDR3 runs 12 residues. Germline V CDR1 and CDR2: MDHEN, SYDVKM. The DNA of the CDR3 is TGTGCCAGCAGTTCCCCTGGGATGGCCAGGCACTTC. Protein: CASSSPGMARHF.

This clone has only a few counts. V usage is TRBV7-9 and J usage is TRBJ2-1; TRBD1 matches at 7 bases. Germline CDR1 and CDR2: SEHNR and FQNEAQ (reference sequence). This CDR3 spans 15 amino acids. Unmatched junction bases numbered 9, after V lost 5 bases and J lost 5 bases. CDR3 in DNA: TGTGCCAGCAGCATCCTCCGGGACAGAAACAATGAGCAGTTCTTC. Protein sequence: CASSILRDRNNEQFF.

The rearrangement links TRBV15 to TRBJ2-2, with TRBD2 as a possible D gene (5 bases). The CDR3 spans 15 residues. Germline values: CDR1 LNHNV, CDR2 YYDKDF (reference sequence). The V and J ends lost 6 bases and 7 bases respectively, with 18 bases between them. CDR3 residues: CATRLAEASSGELFF. Here the CDR3 DNA reads TGTGCCACCAGGCTAGCAGAAGCGTCAAGCGGGGAGCTGTTTTTT.

This chain joins TRBV7-9 and TRBJ1-2, with D tentatively TRBD1 (6 bases). CDR1 SEHNR and CDR2 FQNEAQ come from the germline V gene (reference sequence). V lost 3 bases and J 2 bases, leaving 10 bases between the germline ends. This CDR3 is 14 amino acids long. CDR3 sequence reads: CASSLGAVNYGYTF. CDR3 nucleotide sequence: TGTGCCAGCAGCTTGGGGGCGGTAAACTATGGCTACACCTTC.

The rearrangement links TRBV10-2 to TRBJ2-1; D is possibly TRBD1 (6 bases). V was trimmed by 0 bases and J by 7 bases, leaving 16 bases between them. CDR1 is WSHSY, CDR2 SAAADI, per germline. This CDR3 has 16 amino acids. The CDR3 is CASSESLGAGGNEQFF. DNA for the CDR3: TGCGCCAGCAGTGAGTCTTTGGGGGCTGGGGGAAATGAGCAGTTCTTC.

The rearrangement links TRBV11-2 to TRBJ2-7; 7 bases are a match to TRBD2. V lost 5 bases and J lost 6; bases outside the gene matches: 13. CDR3 length equals 15 residues. CDR1 is SGHAT and CDR2 is FQNNGV in the germline V gene. This chain's CDR3 is CASSRPGRRESEQYF. Written as DNA, the CDR3 is TGTGCCAGCAGCCGCCCGGGGCGGCGGGAGAGCGAGCAGTACTTC.

The J gene is TRBJ2-7, the V gene TRBV4-1; maybe TRBD1 (6 bases). Germline V CDR1 and CDR2: MGHRA, YSYEKL. The CDR3 consists of 14 residues. Deletions cut 3 bases from V and 4 bases from J, with 13 bases between. DNA for the CDR3: TGCGCCAGCAGCCAGGGGACATTCAGTTACGAGCAGTACTTC. Encoded protein: CASSQGTFSYEQYF.

The chain recombines TRBV7-2 with TRBJ1-1; 8 nucleotides agree with TRBD1. Germline CDR1 SGHTA, CDR2 FQGNSA. V shed 7 bases, J shed 4 bases, and the junction held 8 bases outside the gene matches. The CDR3 is 14 residues long. In DNA, the CDR3 is TGTGCCAGCAATCTTTACACAGGGGGCACTGAAGCTTTCTTT. Its protein product is CASNLYTGGTEAFF. Supplemented by reference TRBV7-2 and TRBJ1-1, the full variable domain reads GAGVSQSPSNKVTEKGKDVELRCDPISGHTALYWYRQSLGQGLEFLIYFQGNSAPDKSGLPSDRFSAERTGGSVSTLTIQRTQQEDSAVYLCASNLYTGGTEAFFGQGTRLTVV.

The chain employs TRBV5-4 and TRBJ1-6, with a possible D match to TRBD1 (5 bases). Trimming pared 0 bases from V and 1 base from J, leaving 5 bases between. This CDR3 has 15 residues. Germline V gives CDR1 SGHNT, CDR2 YYREEE (reference sequence). The CDR3 here is CASSLGQSYNSPLHF. CDR3 DNA: TGTGCCAGCAGCTTGGGACAGTCCTATAATTCACCCCTCCACTTT.

In its sample, this clone was seen a few times. Other DNA sequences within the sample encode an identical CDR3. The CDR3: CASSFDRQETQYF. CDR3 in DNA: TGTGCCAGCAGTTTCGACAGGCAAGAGACCCAGTACTTC. The V call is TRBV28, the J call TRBJ2-5; possible D gene TRBD1, 6 bases. Trimming took off 3 bases at V and 2 bases at J, with 7 bases between the two ends. Germline values: CDR1 MDHEN, CDR2 SYDVKM. This CDR3 comprises 13 residues.

The rearrangement joins TRBV7-3 to TRBJ1-1; D remains ambiguous. This CDR3 contains 15 residues. CDR1 is SGHTA, CDR2 FQGTGA, per germline. With 3 bases removed from V and 2 bases from J, the gap between germline ends came to 13 bases. The CDR3 here is CASSFRTGFNTEAFF. The CDR3 nucleotides are TGTGCCAGCAGCTTCCGCACGGGATTCAACACTGAAGCTTTCTTT.

The chain joins TRBV2 to TRBJ1-1, with D possibly matching TRBD1 (6 bases). Germline CDR1 SNHLY, CDR2 FYNNEI. V dropped 8 bases and J dropped 2 bases, with 12 bases sitting between them. This CDR3 region has 13 residues. This CDR3 reads CASAPQGNTEAFF. CDR3 in DNA: TGTGCCAGCGCACCACAGGGAAACACTGAAGCTTTCTTT.

V usage is TRBV5-1 and J usage is TRBJ2-1, with TRBD1 identical over 7 bases. The CDR3 runs 16 residues. Trimming removed 3 bases from V and 5 bases from J; junction bases left unmatched: 11. Per germline, CDR1 SGHRS and CDR2 YFSETQ. The CDR3 protein is CASSSRQGKGHNEQFF. The CDR3 DNA is TGCGCCAGCAGCTCCAGACAGGGAAAGGGTCACAATGAGCAGTTCTTC. Variable domain in full (rest from reference TRBV5-1 and TRBJ2-1): KAGVTQTPRYLIKTRGQQVTLSCSPISGHRSVSWYQQTPGQGLQFLFEYFSETQRNKGNFPGRFSGRQFSNSRSEMNVSTLELGDSALYLCASSSRQGKGHNEQFFGPGTRLTVL.

This chain links TRBV6-1 with TRBJ2-7; weak D call: TRBD1 (5 bases). The ends were cut back, 5 bases at V and 2 bases at J, with 13 bases in the middle. The CDR3 runs to 14 residues. Germline V gene sequence: CDR1 MNHNS, CDR2 SASEGT. The CDR3: CASSSPTEPYEQYF. DNA of the CDR3: TGTGCCAGCAGTTCTCCGACAGAGCCCTACGAGCAGTACTTC.

The chain couples TRBV4-2 to TRBJ1-2; D gene ambiguous. In germline, CDR1 is LGHNA, CDR2 YNFKEQ. V lost 0 bases and J 7 bases, leaving 9 bases between the germline ends. This CDR3 is 13 amino acids long. CDR3 in amino acids: CASSQDPGFGYTF. The CDR3 nucleotides read TGTGCCAGCAGCCAAGATCCGGGGTTTGGCTACACCTTC.

This clone was picked up a small number of times. The chain recombines TRBV6-5 with TRBJ1-1; 8 bases match TRBD1. Germline trimming cut 1 base from V and 7 bases from J; bases unmatched to any gene: 8. The CDR3 covers 15 residues. Germline V gene lookup returns CDR1 MNHEY and CDR2 SVGAGI. As DNA, the CDR3 is TGTGCCAGCAGTTACTTTTCCGGACAGGGCCTTGAAGCTTTCTTT. This gives the protein CASSYFSGQGLEAFF.

The chain recombines TRBV7-6 with TRBJ2-3; 11 nucleotides line up with TRBD2. With 3 bases clipped from V and 7 bases from J, the junction kept 6 bases outside the gene matches. The CDR3 consists of 15 residues. Germline V CDR1 and CDR2: SGHVS, FNYEAQ. The CDR3 DNA sequence: TGTGCCAGCAGCTTTACTAGCGGGAGAGGGAATACGCAGTATTTT. Translated: CASSFTSGRGNTQYF.

The chain has TRBV27 and TRBJ1-1; 7 bases agree with TRBD1. Trimming cost V 8 bases and J 5 bases; bases outside gene matches: 8. This CDR3 has 13 residues. Germline loops: CDR1 MNHEY, CDR2 SMNVEV (reference sequence). The CDR3 DNA reads TGTGCCAGCCAACACGACAGGGAGACTGAAGCTTTCTTT. Amino acids: CASQHDRETEAFF.

The rearrangement links TRBV6-2 or TRBV6-3 to TRBJ1-5; D is unclear. This CDR3 has 12 amino acids. V was shortened by 0 bases and J by 8 bases, with 5 bases between the two germline ends. Germline CDR1 is MNHEY and CDR2 is SVGEGT. The DNA for the CDR3 is TGTGCCAGCAGTTACTCGGTCAAGCCCCAGCATTTT. The encoded protein is CASSYSVKPQHF.

The V call is TRBV25-1, the J call TRBJ2-1; possible D gene TRBD2, 5 bases. Trimming took off 4 bases at V and 7 bases at J, with 14 bases between the two ends. The CDR3 sequence is 14 residues long. Germline loops: CDR1 MGHDK, CDR2 SYGVNS. CDR3 in amino acids: CASSGSTTRNEQFF. CDR3 DNA: TGTGCCAGCAGTGGTTCGACTACGCGGAATGAGCAGTTCTTC.

This chain joins TRBV28 and TRBJ2-6; D is perhaps TRBD1 (5 bases). CDR3 length: 16 residues. V was clipped by 1 base and J by 3 bases, with 10 bases between them. From germline, CDR1 is MDHEN and CDR2 SYDVKM. The CDR3 loop reads CASSLSQGVGANVLTF. CDR3 bases: TGTGCCAGCAGTTTATCGCAGGGTGTTGGGGCCAACGTCCTGACTTTC.

This chain links TRBV19 with TRBJ1-1, with D tentatively TRBD1 (6 bases). The V end was cut by 5 bases, the J end by 4 bases, with 17 bases between. In germline, CDR1 is LNHDA, CDR2 SQIVND (reference sequence). This CDR3 region has 15 residues. This CDR3 reads CASSASGEGGTEAFF. Written as DNA, the CDR3 is TGTGCCAGTAGTGCTTCAGGGGAGGGGGGCACTGAAGCTTTCTTT.

V and J are TRBV7-9 and TRBJ2-7; D is possibly TRBD1 (6 bases). The V gene's germline CDR1 is SEHNR and CDR2 FQNEAQ (reference sequence). This CDR3 region has 13 residues. Trimming took 4 bases from V and 6 from J, leaving 13 bases between them. CDR3 in amino acids: CASSSSLGGEQYF. The CDR3 DNA reads TGTGCCAGCAGCTCGAGCTTAGGGGGCGAGCAGTACTTC. Full variable domain (outside the CDR3, taken from reference TRBV7-9 and TRBJ2-7): DTGVSQNPRHKITKRGQNVTFRCDPISEHNRLYWYRQTLGQGPEFLTYFQNEAQLEKSRLLSDRFSAERPKGSFSTLEIQRTEQGDSAMYLCASSSSLGGEQYFGPGTRLTVT.

The chain carries TRBV6-5 and TRBJ2-7; D unresolved. V was shortened by 6 bases and J by 5 bases, with 8 bases between the two germline ends. This CDR3 is 11 amino acids long. From germline, CDR1 is MNHEY and CDR2 SVGAGI. In nucleotides, the CDR3 is TGTGCCAGCAGCCAGCTTCACGAGCAGTACTTC. Translated, it gives CASSQLHEQYF.

This sequence joins TRBV7-9 and TRBJ2-2; 10 nucleotides line up with TRBD2. V was clipped by 10 bases and J by 10 bases; unmatched bases: 15. The germline CDR1 and CDR2 sequences are SEHNR and FQNEAQ (reference sequence). The CDR3 sequence is 15 residues long. CDR3 loop: CATVGASGGHEELFF. CDR3 nucleotide sequence: TGTGCCACCGTAGGGGCTAGCGGGGGTCATGAGGAGCTGTTTTTT.

This clone was detected once. The chain combines TRBV5-1 with TRBJ2-2; D gene unclear. Deletions cut 0 bases from V and 6 bases from J, with 6 bases between. The CDR3 runs to 13 residues. Per the germline V gene, CDR1 is SGHRS and CDR2 is YFSETQ. CDR3 loop: CASSLDPSGELFF. CDR3 sequence (DNA): TGCGCCAGCAGCTTGGATCCTTCCGGGGAGCTGTTTTTT.

The chain combines TRBV29-1 with TRBJ1-5; a possible D gene is TRBD1 (5 bases). The ends were cut back, 4 bases at V and 1 base at J, with 8 bases in the middle. The CDR3 runs to 13 residues. Looked up from germline, CDR1 is SQVTM and CDR2 is ANQGSEA. The CDR3, as DNA: TGCAGCGTTGGCAGGGACAGCAATCAGCCCCAGCATTTT. This translates into CSVGRDSNQPQHF.

This chain uses TRBV5-1 with TRBJ2-3, with 10 bases that match TRBD2. The CDR3 is 16 residues long. The junction had 8 bases not matched to a gene; V was cut back by 5 bases and J by 2 bases. Germline CDR1 SGHRS, CDR2 YFSETQ. The CDR3 here is CASRIGLAAYTDTQYF. Here the CDR3 DNA reads TGCGCCAGCAGAATCGGACTAGCGGCTTACACAGATACGCAGTATTTT.